The clone carrying this T cell receptor beta chain was observed a handful of times. The record originates from a study of T cells in Graves' hyperthyroidism and ophthalmopathy. About the study: Peripheral blood was taken when the disease was first diagnosed, before any treatment began.

Germline V gene lookup returns CDR1 SGHRS and CDR2 YFSETQ. V shed 3 bases and J 6 bases; nucleotides not matched to a gene: 11. This CDR3 comprises 16 residues. Reasons for excluding patients were uncontrolled infection, other autoimmune disease, pregnancy or lactation. Using about 10 ml of fresh peripheral blood, PBMCs were prepared. Template material for amplifying TCR beta CDR3 regions consisted of RNA transcripts. Carried out on the TCR CDR3, a first-round RT-PCR used the HTBI primer set. One entry per CDR3 protein, called by TCRdb with MiXCR from the multiplex PCR reads. The sample consists of under 800,000 distinct CDR3 sequences, less than 15% of them appearing once.

The sequenced material came from blood. The receptor comes from a woman under 30 with Graves' hyperthyroidism. The chain links TRBV5-1 to TRBJ1-5; TRBD1 agrees at 8 bases. CDR3 DNA sequence: TGCGCCAGCAGCTCCCTCCCGACAGGGGCCGGTCAGCCCCAGCATTTT. Encoded protein: CASSSLPTGAGQPQHF.